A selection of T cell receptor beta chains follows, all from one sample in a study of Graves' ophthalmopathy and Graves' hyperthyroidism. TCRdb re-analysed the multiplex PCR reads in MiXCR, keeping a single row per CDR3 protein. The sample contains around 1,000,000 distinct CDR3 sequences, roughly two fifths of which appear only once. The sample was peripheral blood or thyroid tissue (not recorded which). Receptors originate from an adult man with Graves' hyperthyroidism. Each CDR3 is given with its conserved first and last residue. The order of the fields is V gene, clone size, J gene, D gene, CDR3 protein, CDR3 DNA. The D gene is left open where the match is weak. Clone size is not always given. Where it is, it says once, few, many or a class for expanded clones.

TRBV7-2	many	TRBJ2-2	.	CASSLLGGYTGELFF	TGTGCCAGCAGCTTACTGGGGGGATACACCGGGGAGCTGTTTTTT
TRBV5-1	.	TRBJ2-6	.	CASSSGAETEAF	TGCGCCAGCAGCTCTGGGGCGGAGACTGAAGCTTTC
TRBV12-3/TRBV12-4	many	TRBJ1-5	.	CASSLVQGGNQPQHF	TGTGCCAGCAGTTTGGTACAGGGAGGGAATCAGCCCCAGCATTTT
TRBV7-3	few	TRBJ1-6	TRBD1	CASSTSGQGGSPLHF	TGTGCCAGCAGCACATCGGGACAGGGGGGTTCACCCCTCCACTTT
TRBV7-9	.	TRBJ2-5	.	CASSTYIGGLETQYF	TGTGCCAGCAGCACCTACATCGGAGGATTGGAGACCCAGTACTTC
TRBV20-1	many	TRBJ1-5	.	CSAGYQPQHF	TGCAGTGCAGGTTATCAGCCCCAGCATTTT
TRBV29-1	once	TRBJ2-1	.	CSVDGGRREQFF	TGCAGCGTTGATGGGGGGCGTCGTGAGCAGTTCTTC
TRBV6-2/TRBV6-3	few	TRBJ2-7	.	CASLSREFAYEQYF	TGTGCCAGCCTCAGTAGGGAGTTCGCGTACGAGCAGTACTTC
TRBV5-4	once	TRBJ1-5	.	CASSLPSGGETQHF	TGTGCCAGCAGCTTGCCCAGCGGTGGGGAGACCCAGCATTTT
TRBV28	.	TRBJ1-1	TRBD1	CASPGQGMGSTEAFF	TGTGCCAGCCCGGGACAGGGGATGGGGAGCACTGAAGCTTTCTTT
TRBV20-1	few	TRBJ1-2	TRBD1	CSARRQGNRYGYTF	TGCAGTGCTAGAAGACAGGGAAACCGCTATGGCTACACCTTC
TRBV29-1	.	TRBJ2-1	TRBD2	CSVGTSGYNEQFF	TGCAGCGTAGGGACTAGCGGGTACAATGAGCAGTTCTTC
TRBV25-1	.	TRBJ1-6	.	CASSETLGRGSYNSPLHF	TGTGCCAGCAGTGAGACACTCGGACGGGGCTCCTATAATTCACCCCTCCACTTT
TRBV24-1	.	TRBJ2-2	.	CATSDLPLEGGLPGELFF	TGTGCCACCAGTGACCTTCCGTTAGAGGGTGGTTTACCCGGGGAGCTGTTTTTT
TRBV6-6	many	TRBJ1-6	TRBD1	CASSSRDRHNSPLHF	TGTGCCAGCAGTTCCCGGGACAGACATAATTCACCCCTCCACTTT
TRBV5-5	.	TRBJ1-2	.	CASSLILNYGYTF	TGTGCCAGCAGCTTGATTCTTAACTATGGCTACACCTTC
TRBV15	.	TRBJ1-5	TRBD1	CATSRDSSPWGGDQPQHF	TGTGCCACCAGCCGGGACAGCTCACCATGGGGGGGCGACCAGCCCCAGCATTTT
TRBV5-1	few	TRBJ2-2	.	CASSLVPGPTGELFF	TGCGCCAGCAGCTTGGTGCCAGGGCCCACCGGGGAGCTGTTTTTT
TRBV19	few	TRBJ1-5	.	CASKNPKGLQPQHF	TGTGCCAGTAAGAACCCCAAGGGGCTCCAGCCCCAGCATTTT
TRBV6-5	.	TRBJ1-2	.	CASSFQGVNYGYTF	TGTGCCAGCAGTTTCCAGGGCGTTAACTATGGCTACACCTTC
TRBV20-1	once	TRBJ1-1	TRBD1	CSARVRDRTRTEAFF	TGCAGTGCTAGAGTCCGGGACAGAACAAGGACTGAAGCTTTCTTT
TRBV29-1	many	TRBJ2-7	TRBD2	CSVRPGTSGSSEQYF	TGCAGCGTGAGGCCCGGGACTAGCGGGAGTAGTGAGCAGTACTTC
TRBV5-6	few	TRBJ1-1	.	CASSLVSVTTGTEAFF	TGTGCCAGCAGCTTGGTGTCAGTTACAACGGGGACTGAAGCTTTCTTT
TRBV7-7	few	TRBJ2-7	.	CASSLHRAPRSYEQYF	TGTGCCAGCAGCTTACATCGGGCTCCGAGGTCTTACGAGCAGTACTTC
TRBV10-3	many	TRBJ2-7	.	CATKDTSIPYEQYF	TGTGCCACCAAAGACACGTCGATACCCTACGAGCAGTACTTC
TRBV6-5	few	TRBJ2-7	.	CATQQIGSTYEQYF	TGTGCCACCCAGCAAATCGGGTCCACATACGAGCAGTACTTC
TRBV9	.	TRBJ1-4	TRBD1	CASSHRTGRTNEKLFF	TGTGCCAGCAGCCATCGGACAGGAAGAACTAATGAAAAACTGTTTTTT
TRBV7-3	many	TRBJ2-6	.	CASSFTTGANVLTF	TGTGCCAGCAGCTTCACTACTGGGGCCAACGTCCTGACTTTC
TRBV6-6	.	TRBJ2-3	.	CASNPSTADTQYF	TGTGCCAGCAACCCTTCCACGGCAGATACGCAGTATTTT
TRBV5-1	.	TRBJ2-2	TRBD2	CASSPNPSGANTGELFF	TGCGCCAGCAGCCCGAACCCTAGCGGAGCGAACACCGGGGAGCTGTTTTTT
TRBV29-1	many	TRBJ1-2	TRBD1	CSSRQGDGYTF	TGCAGCTCCCGACAGGGGGATGGCTACACCTTC
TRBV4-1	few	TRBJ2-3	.	CASSLNGDTQYF	TGCGCCAGCAGCCTTAACGGAGATACGCAGTATTTT